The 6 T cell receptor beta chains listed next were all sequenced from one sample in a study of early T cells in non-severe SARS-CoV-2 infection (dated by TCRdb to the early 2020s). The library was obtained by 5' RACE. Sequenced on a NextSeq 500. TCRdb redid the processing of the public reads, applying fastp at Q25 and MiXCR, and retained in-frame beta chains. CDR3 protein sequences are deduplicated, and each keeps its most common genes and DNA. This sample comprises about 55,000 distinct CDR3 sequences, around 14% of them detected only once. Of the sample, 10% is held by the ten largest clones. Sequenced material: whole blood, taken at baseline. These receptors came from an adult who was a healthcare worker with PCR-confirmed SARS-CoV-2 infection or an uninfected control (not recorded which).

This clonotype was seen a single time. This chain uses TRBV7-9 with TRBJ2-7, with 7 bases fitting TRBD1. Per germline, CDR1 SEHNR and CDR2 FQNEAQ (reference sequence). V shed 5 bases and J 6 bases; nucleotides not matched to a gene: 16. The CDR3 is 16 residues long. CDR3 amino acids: CASSTTPGQSFFEQYF. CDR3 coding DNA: TGTGCCAGCAGCACGACGCCGGGACAGAGCTTTTTCGAGCAGTACTTC.

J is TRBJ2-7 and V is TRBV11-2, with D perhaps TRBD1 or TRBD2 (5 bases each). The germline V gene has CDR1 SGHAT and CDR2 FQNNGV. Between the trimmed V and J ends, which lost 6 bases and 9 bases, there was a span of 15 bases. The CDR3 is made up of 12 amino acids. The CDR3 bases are TGTGCCAGCAGTCACGGGGACGACGGGCAGTACTTC. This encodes CASSHGDDGQYF.

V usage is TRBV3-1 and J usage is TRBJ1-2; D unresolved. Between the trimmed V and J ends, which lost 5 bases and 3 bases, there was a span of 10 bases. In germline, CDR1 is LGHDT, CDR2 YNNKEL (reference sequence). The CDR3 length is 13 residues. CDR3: CASSSVDYYGYTF. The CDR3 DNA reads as TGTGCCAGCAGCTCCGTGGACTACTATGGCTACACCTTC.

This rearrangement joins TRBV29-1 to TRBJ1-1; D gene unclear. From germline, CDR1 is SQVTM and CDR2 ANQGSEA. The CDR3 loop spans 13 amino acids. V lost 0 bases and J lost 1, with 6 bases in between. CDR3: CSVEEGRNTEAFF. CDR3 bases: TGCAGCGTTGAAGAAGGCCGGAACACTGAAGCTTTCTTT.

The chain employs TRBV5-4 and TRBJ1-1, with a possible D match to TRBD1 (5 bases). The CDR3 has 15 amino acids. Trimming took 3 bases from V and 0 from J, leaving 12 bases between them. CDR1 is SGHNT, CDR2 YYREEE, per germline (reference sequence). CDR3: CASSSATVMNTEAFF. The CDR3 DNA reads TGTGCCAGCAGCTCCGCGACAGTCATGAACACTGAAGCTTTCTTT.

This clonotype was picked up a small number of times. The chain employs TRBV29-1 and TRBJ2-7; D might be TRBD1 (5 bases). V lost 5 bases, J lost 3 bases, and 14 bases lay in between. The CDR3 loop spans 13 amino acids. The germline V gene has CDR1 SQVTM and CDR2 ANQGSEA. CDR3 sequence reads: CSVLDSIYYEQYF. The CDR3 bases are TGCAGCGTTCTTGACAGTATATACTACGAGCAGTACTTC.